This T cell receptor (beta chain) was sequenced during a study of blood T cell repertoires in COVID-19 (dated by TCRdb to the early 2020s). Some background on the complete study: Samples from collaborators originated in the United States, Italy and Spain and spanned both the acute and convalescent phases of COVID-19. Where available, HLA class I and class II types were taken from metadata supplied by the sample provider and were not determined by assay-based typing. Nearly every sample came with metadata listing a de-identified subject ID, COVID-19 status, age in years and sex. The repertoires were released in a freely available public database intended as a resource for research on the immune response to SARS-CoV-2. Samples came from the ongoing ImmuneRACE study (first 160 participants) plus 1,254 subjects from 6 global collaborators. The material from the prospective study consisted of cDNA or gDNA derived from T cells, B-cell-depleted T cells, or PBMCs. Subjects who had been exposed to COVID-19, were actively infected with it, or had recovered from it provided the deeply sampled blood TCRbeta repertoires that made up the dataset. The study at large found these results: Clinical and demographic metadata were provided uncurated, with the amount varying by source and participant.

Regarding this clone: Its recognized antigen is unknown. No per-base quality is available; no much larger clone lies one base away.

TCRbeta CDR3 regions were amplified from genomic DNA using the immunoSEQ Assay, a bias-controlled multiplex PCR. In the original analysis: The number of nucleated cells in each sample was estimated from the amplification of reference gene primers within the assay. To quantify the absolute abundance of each unique TCRbeta CDR3 rearrangement, sequence reads were collapsed and filtered. For each sample, productive Simpson clonality was calculated by taking the square root of Simpson's diversity index across productive rearrangements. The table was pulled from immuneACCESS by TCRdb, which kept in-frame rearrangements only. Such tables lose some clones; where checked, under half of the loss comes from unresolved V genes, and the rest has no known cause. That table supplies the V and J calls and clone size; D and trimming were determined from the DNA. The sample table shows some 300,000 clones, and 75% to 90% are seen once. Around a tenth of the sample is in the top ten clones.

Participants in the prospective study were aged roughly 18 to 100 years, lived in over 20 United States geographic areas, and enrolled through a virtual design. In the prospective study, cohorts were assigned on the basis of participant-reported clinical history obtained from a screening survey and a study questionnaire. ImmuneRACE Cohort 3 recovered participants were defined by two consecutive negative NP/OP PCR tests, healthcare professional clearance, or symptom resolution. Each participant in the prospective study had whole blood, serum and a nasopharyngeal or oropharyngeal swab collected by mobile phlebotomists. Participants in the prospective study had the option to provide additional blood draws and questionnaires over an approximately 2-month period. Before DNA extraction, prospective study blood samples were shipped either frozen or at room temperature. The germline V gene (reference sequence) specifies LNHDA as CDR1 and SQIVND as CDR2. Measured from the cysteine to the phenylalanine, the CDR3 is 12 residues long. Left in the record is the CDR3 DNA by itself, 36 bases read in frame from the first base. Trimming costs V 8 bases and J 4 bases, and their ends lie 9 bases apart.

Sequenced: PBMCs or T cells enriched from blood (not recorded which). The chain is assembled from TRBV19 and TRBJ2-1, and perhaps TRBD1 as D gene, on 6 matching bases. This receptor was obtained from a woman aged 35 to 49 who had recovered from COVID-19. CDR3 reads: CASLDRYNEQFF. The sequenced DNA: TGTGCCAGTCTGGACAGATACAATGAGCAGTTCTTC.